These 28 T cell receptor beta chains originate from one sample sequenced in a study of response to subunit inactivated influenza vaccine (dated by TCRdb to 2017 to 2018). Library generation was performed with RT-PCR. TCRdb shows the sequencer as Illumina HiSeq 2500. TCRdb trimmed the raw reads at Q25, called clones with MiXCR and kept productive beta chains. Each record represents a unique CDR3 protein, reported with the most common genes and DNA among its rows. The sample table contains hundreds of thousands of distinct CDR3 sequences; only one count was recorded for around 16% of them. Roughly 10% of the sample rests with the top ten. The starting material was PBMCs from blood, obtained 11 to 12 days after vaccination. The receptor set was obtained from a man aged 50 to 59 who received an inactivated influenza vaccine. Donor details come from another sample of the same person, matched by shared clones.

This chain links TRBV20-1 with TRBJ2-5, with 10 bases matching TRBD2. J was trimmed by 1 base and V by 6 bases; bases with no gene match: 5. This CDR3 is built from 14 residues. CDR1 is DFQATT, CDR2 SNEGSKA, per germline (reference sequence). CDR3 amino acids: CSASSGGRQETQYF. In DNA, the CDR3 is TGCAGTGCCAGTAGCGGGGGGCGCCAAGAGACCCAGTACTTC.

This clonotype was seen a handful of times. CDR3 coding DNA: TGTGCCATCTGCGCGACGGAGGCCGTGAACGATGAGCAGTTCTTC. Amino acids: CAICATEAVNDEQFF. The J gene is TRBJ2-1, the V gene TRBV10-3; maybe TRBD2 (5 bases). CDR3 size: 15 residues. Trimming took off 8 bases at V and 8 bases at J, with 22 bases between the two ends. Per the germline V gene, CDR1 is ENHRY and CDR2 is SYGVKD.

There are a few counts of this clonotype. This chain links TRBV5-1 with TRBJ1-1, with 7 bases matching TRBD1. Looked up from germline, CDR1 is SGHRS and CDR2 is YFSETQ. The length of the CDR3 is 14 residues. V was clipped by 4 bases and J by 3 bases; unmatched bases: 6. The CDR3 region has the DNA TGCGCCAGCAGCCCGGGGACAGCCTACACTGAAGCTTTCTTT. Translated: CASSPGTAYTEAFF.

This clonotype was counted between two and nine times. The chain recombines TRBV24-1 with TRBJ2-1; D is perhaps TRBD2 (6 bases). Germline CDR1 KGHDR, CDR2 SFDVKD. This CDR3 has 14 amino acids. V lost 5 bases, J lost 1 base, and 8 bases lay in between. The DNA of the CDR3 is TGTGCCACCAGTGGGGGGGAGTCCTACAATGAGCAGTTCTTC. Translation gives CATSGGESYNEQFF.

On this clonotype: A read error is possible here, since a much larger clone lies one base away. This chain uses TRBV10-2 with TRBJ2-7; D is uncertain. The CDR3 length is 12 residues. Looked up from germline, CDR1 is WSHSY and CDR2 is SAAADI. The V and J ends lost 3 bases and 6 bases respectively, with 9 bases between them. CDR3 bases: TGCGCCAGCAGTGAATTTACCTGCGAGCAGTACTTC. It translates to CASSEFTCEQYF.

This clonotype was counted only a few times. The rearrangement links TRBV25-1 to TRBJ1-2; D remains ambiguous. CDR3 length: 11 amino acids. Germline V gene data show CDR1 as MGHDK and CDR2 as SYGVNS. Trimming took off 4 bases at V and 7 bases at J, with 7 bases between the two ends. This chain's CDR3 is CASSVWSGYTF. The CDR3 nucleotides are TGTGCCAGCAGTGTATGGTCTGGCTACACCTTC.

This clonotype was seen repeatedly, ten times or more. This chain links TRBV5-1 with TRBJ2-1, with TRBD1 identical over 8 bases. The V segment lost 4 bases and the J segment 6 bases; nucleotides outside the gene matches: 6. This CDR3 comprises 14 residues. Germline V CDR1 and CDR2: SGHRS, YFSETQ. The CDR3 bases are TGCGCCAGCAGCGCCAGGACAGGGATCAATGAGCAGTTCTTC. This codes for CASSARTGINEQFF.

V and J are TRBV11-2 and TRBJ2-2; D possibly corresponds to TRBD2 (7 bases). The CDR3 covers 15 residues. Germline CDR1 reads SGHAT; CDR2 reads FQNNGV. V was cut by 1 base and J by 6 bases, with 12 bases left in between. CDR3 sequence reads: CASSLAGAGAGELFF. CDR3 DNA sequence: TGTGCCAGCAGCTTAGCAGGGGCGGGGGCCGGGGAGCTGTTTTTT.

This clonotype was detected only a few times. The chain joins TRBV4-3 to TRBJ2-7; D unresolved. CDR3 length: 13 amino acids. Germline V gene sequence: CDR1 LGHNA, CDR2 YSLEER. V gave up 0 bases and J gave up 6 bases, with 9 bases separating them. The CDR3 DNA is TGCGCCAGCAGCCAAGATCCCTCGGGCGAGCAGTACTTC. Amino acid sequence: CASSQDPSGEQYF.

This clonotype was picked up a small number of times. This sequence joins TRBV27 and TRBJ1-6, with D possibly TRBD1 on 5 matching bases. Trimming took 0 bases from V and 8 from J, leaving 14 bases between them. Germline V CDR1 and CDR2: MNHEY, SMNVEV (reference sequence). This CDR3 has 16 residues. In DNA, the CDR3 is TGTGCCAGCAGTTTATCCCTCGGACACATTGATTCACCCCTCCACTTT. Its protein product is CASSLSLGHIDSPLHF.

This clonotype was counted a few times. V is TRBV25-1 and J is TRBJ2-3; D perhaps matches TRBD2 (5 bases). Germline CDR1 MGHDK, CDR2 SYGVNS. The CDR3 consists of 16 residues. With 8 bases removed from V and 2 bases from J, the gap between germline ends came to 20 bases. The CDR3 coding sequence is TGTGCCAGCGTAGGAGTAAGCGGAGATTACACAGATACGCAGTATTTT. Its protein is CASVGVSGDYTDTQYF.

This clonotype was detected ten times or more. This sequence joins TRBV3-1 and TRBJ1-1, with D maybe TRBD1 (5 bases). CDR3 size: 14 residues. With 1 base removed from V and 1 base from J, the gap between germline ends came to 7 bases. The germline V gene encodes CDR1 LGHDT and CDR2 YNNKEL (reference sequence). CDR3 nucleotides: TGTGCCAGCAGCCAAGCGGGGGGGAACACTGAAGCTTTCTTT. Encoded protein: CASSQAGGNTEAFF.

Only a few counts were recorded for this clonotype. The CDR3 here is CASSFESQIKQFF. The CDR3 coding sequence is TGTGCCAGCAGCTTCGAGTCCCAAATTAAGCAGTTCTTC. V usage is TRBV7-2 and J usage is TRBJ2-1; D ambiguous. CDR3 length: 13 residues. Trimming took 3 bases from V and 11 from J, leaving 14 bases between them. Germline lookup yields CDR1 SGHTA and CDR2 FQGNSA. The variable domain in full, with the rest retrieved from reference TRBV7-2 and TRBJ2-1, is GAGVSQSPSNKVTEKGKDVELRCDPISGHTALYWYRQSLGQGLEFLIYFQGNSAPDKSGLPSDRFSAERTGGSVSTLTIQRTQQEDSAVYLCASSFESQIKQFFGPGTRLTVL.

This clonotype showed up many times. This chain links TRBV14 with TRBJ1-6; weak D call: TRBD1 (5 bases). V was clipped by 4 bases and J by 7 bases, with 11 bases between them. CDR3 size: 14 residues. Germline values: CDR1 SGHDN, CDR2 FVKESK. In DNA form, the CDR3 reads TGTGCCAGCAGCCTCGGACAACTCAATTCACCCCTCCACTTT. It codes for CASSLGQLNSPLHF. Drawing the rest from reference TRBV14 and TRBJ1-6, the complete variable domain is EAGVTQFPSHSVIEKGQTVTLRCDPISGHDNLYWYRRVMGKEIKFLLHFVKESKQDESGMPNNRFLAERTGGTYSTLKVQPAELEDSGVYFCASSLGQLNSPLHFGNGTRLTVT.

This clonotype was found many times. J is TRBJ2-2 and V is TRBV24-1; TRBD1 agrees at 7 bases. The CDR3 spans 15 residues. Trimming took 9 bases from V and 2 from J; bases not matched to a gene: 8. Germline-derived CDR1 and CDR2 are KGHDR and SFDVKD. CDR3 in DNA: TGTGCCACCCGAGCCGGGACAGACAACACCGGGGAGCTGTTTTTT. Amino acids: CATRAGTDNTGELFF.

This clonotype was seen many times. The CDR3: CASSLLQGERGYTF. CDR3 bases: TGTGCCAGCAGCTTACTCCAAGGGGAACGGGGCTACACCTTC. The V and J genes are TRBV7-9 and TRBJ1-2, with a weak D call TRBD1 (5 bases). V lost 2 bases, J lost 8 bases, and 15 bases lay in between. CDR3 length equals 14 residues. Germline values: CDR1 SEHNR, CDR2 FQNEAQ (reference sequence).

V is TRBV20-1 and J is TRBJ2-1, with D maybe TRBD2 (5 bases). Germline-derived CDR1 and CDR2 are DFQATT and SNEGSKA (reference sequence). This CDR3 contains 14 residues. V gave up 2 bases and J gave up 5 bases, with 13 bases separating them. The CDR3 sequence is CSARRETTDNEQFF. The CDR3 DNA reads as TGCAGTGCTAGACGCGAGACTACTGACAATGAGCAGTTCTTC.

The chain couples TRBV10-2 to TRBJ2-3; 8 bases line up with TRBD1. CDR1 is WSHSY and CDR2 is SAAADI in the germline V gene. This CDR3 is 15 amino acids long. With 3 bases clipped from V and 4 bases from J, the junction kept 6 bases outside the gene matches. This CDR3 reads CASSDSGGVADTQYF. Written as DNA, the CDR3 is TGCGCCAGCAGTGATTCAGGGGGCGTCGCAGATACGCAGTATTTT.

This clonotype was seen a few times. The chain combines TRBV7-8 with TRBJ2-3, with TRBD2 matching 7 bases. V dropped 5 bases and J dropped 0; count of bases not matched to a gene: 17. CDR3 size: 19 residues. CDR1 is SGHVS and CDR2 is FQNEAQ in the germline V gene. The CDR3 DNA reads TGTGCCAGCAGCCCCAGACGGGCCTGGGCTAGCGGTAGCACAGATACGCAGTATTTT. Its protein is CASSPRRAWASGSTDTQYF.

The table lists this clonotype with a few counts. The CDR3 here is CASSLTGTGGKETQYF. CDR3 coding DNA: TGTGCCAGCAGCTTAACCGGGACAGGGGGAAAAGAGACCCAGTACTTC. The rearrangement uses TRBV7-8 and TRBJ2-5; the match to TRBD1 covers 11 bases. The CDR3 covers 16 residues. Germline V gene data show CDR1 as SGHVS and CDR2 as FQNEAQ. J lost 3 bases, V lost 2 bases, and 5 bases had no gene match.

In this sample, this clonotype turned up a few times. An end of the junction does not agree with germline; a read error may underlie this. This chain links TRBV7-7 with TRBJ2-3; D not resolved. This CDR3 has 13 residues. In germline, CDR1 is SSHAT, CDR2 FNYEAQ (reference sequence). Written as DNA, the CDR3 is TGTGCTAGCAGCGCCGACTTAGGAGATACGCAGTATTTT. Protein product: CASSADLGDTQYF.

This rearrangement joins TRBV7-2 to TRBJ2-5; 7 positions match TRBD2. This CDR3 region has 15 residues. Germline lookup yields CDR1 SGHTA and CDR2 FQGNSA. Unmatched junction bases numbered 4, after V lost 3 bases and J lost 0 bases. The DNA of the CDR3 is TGTGCCAGCAGCTTGCTAGCGGAGTACCAAGAGACCCAGTACTTC. Translated, it gives CASSLLAEYQETQYF.

This chain connects TRBV19 to TRBJ2-3; TRBD2 might be the D (6 bases). Germline-derived CDR1 and CDR2 are LNHDA and SQIVND (reference sequence). CDR3 length equals 16 residues. Trimming removed 6 bases from V and 2 bases from J, with 18 bases in between. The chain's CDR3 is CASSPARGRSTDTQYF. In DNA form, the CDR3 reads TGTGCCAGTAGCCCCGCACGGGGGAGATCCACAGATACGCAGTATTTT.

This clonotype has just a few counts. The chain combines TRBV10-3 with TRBJ2-1, with a weak D call TRBD1 (5 bases). In germline, CDR1 is ENHRY, CDR2 SYGVKD. Trimming stripped 8 bases from V and 7 bases from J, with 12 bases between. CDR3 length: 12 amino acids. CDR3 in amino acids: CAIEDTVNEQFF. As DNA, the CDR3 is TGTGCCATCGAGGACACGGTAAATGAGCAGTTCTTC.

This clonotype has more than one count but fewer than ten. The chain employs TRBV11-2 and TRBJ2-3; 9 bases agree with TRBD2. The length of the CDR3 is 17 residues. Germline V CDR1 and CDR2: SGHAT, FQNNGV. Trimming took 1 base from V and 2 from J; bases not matched to a gene: 7. Here the CDR3 reads CASSLVSAGGNTDTQYF. CDR3 coding DNA: TGTGCCAGCAGCTTAGTATCTGCGGGGGGGAACACAGATACGCAGTATTTT.

The V call is TRBV10-3, the J call TRBJ2-1; 9 bases are a match to TRBD1. J gave up 6 bases and V 2 bases, and 2 bases lay outside the gene matches. This CDR3 is built from 14 residues. The germline CDR1 and CDR2 sequences are ENHRY and SYGVKD. CDR3 sequence reads: CAISEGTGFNEQFF. The DNA of the CDR3 is TGTGCCATCAGTGAGGGGACAGGGTTCAATGAGCAGTTCTTC.

The chain links TRBV6-2 or TRBV6-3 to TRBJ2-1; D is ambiguous. Germline CDR1 and CDR2: MNHEY and SVGEGT. The ends were cut back, 0 bases at V and 7 bases at J, with 7 bases in the middle. CDR3 length: 13 residues. The chain's CDR3 is CASSYSFANEQFF. CDR3 sequence (DNA): TGTGCCAGCAGTTACTCGTTTGCAAATGAGCAGTTCTTC.

This clonotype is a singleton in its sample. The chain joins TRBV28 to TRBJ2-3; TRBD1 or TRBD2 may be the D gene (6 bases each). Germline CDR1 reads MDHEN; CDR2 reads SYDVKM. There are 14 residues in the CDR3. V gave up 7 bases and J gave up 4 bases, with 15 bases separating them. In DNA form, the CDR3 reads TGTGCCAGCATTGGGGGGCCGGGCGCAGATACGCAGTATTTT. Residues: CASIGGPGADTQYF.